The 15 T cell receptor beta chains given below trace back to one sample, sequenced in a study of T cell changes during pregnancy in multiple sclerosis. Produced via immunoSEQ multiplex PCR; TCRdb's table is partial and in-frame only. The table shows around 55,000 clones, with 90% to 95% occurring only once. The source material was CD8+ T cells from peripheral blood mononuclear cells, sampled in the third trimester of pregnancy. Receptors were obtained from a female donor with multiple sclerosis, enrolled in a pregnancy study.

The chain couples TRBV27 to TRBJ2-7, with TRBD2 identical over 10 bases. CDR1 and CDR2 (germline): MNHEY, SMNVEV (reference sequence). V was pared by 6 bases and J by 1 base, with 3 bases of the junction left unmatched. The CDR3 is 14 amino acids. CDR3 loop: CASRRAGGSYEQYF. In DNA, the CDR3 is TGTGCCAGCAGGAGAGCGGGAGGGTCCTACGAGCAGTACTTC.

This rearrangement joins TRBV2 to TRBJ1-2, with a tentative D call TRBD1 (6 bases). The CDR3 sequence is 13 residues long. The V end was cut by 4 bases, the J end by 4 bases, with 10 bases between. CDR1 and CDR2 from the germline V gene are SNHLY and FYNNEI. The CDR3 DNA reads as TGTGCCAGCAGTGGAAGGACAGTCTATGGCTACACCTTC. It yields the protein CASSGRTVYGYTF.

This clone was recorded only once. The V call is TRBV28, the J call TRBJ1-1, with unresolved D. This CDR3 is built from 14 residues. Germline CDR1 is MDHEN and CDR2 is SYDVKM. Trimming removed 3 bases at V and 5 bases at J, with 13 bases between. CDR3 DNA sequence: TGTGCCAGCAGTTTGAGTGGCAGGATGACTGAAGCTTTCTTT. As protein: CASSLSGRMTEAFF.

The chain carries TRBV4-1 and TRBJ1-1; the D gene is possibly TRBD1 (6 bases). The germline CDR1 and CDR2 sequences are MGHRA and YSYEKL. Trimming stripped 1 base from V and 1 base from J, with 16 bases between. The CDR3 totals 17 residues. CDR3 in DNA: TGCGCCAGCAGCCAAGTAACCCCCCCGGGACAGAACACTGAAGCTTTCTTT. As protein: CASSQVTPPGQNTEAFF.

The chain carries TRBV6-4 and TRBJ1-5, with 9 bases matching TRBD1. Trimming took 0 bases from V and 3 from J; bases not matched to a gene: 15. The CDR3 is made up of 20 amino acids. Per germline, CDR1 MRHNA and CDR2 SNTAGT. CDR3 sequence: CASSDSTRCAGQGHNQPQHF. The CDR3 nucleotides are TGTGCCAGCAGTGACTCGACTAGGTGTGCGGGACAGGGTCACAATCAGCCCCAGCATTTT.

The chain links TRBV7-6 to TRBJ2-1, with 9 bases identical to TRBD2. In germline, CDR1 is SGHVS, CDR2 FNYEAQ. The CDR3 contains 15 residues. V trimming: 5 bases; J trimming: 8 bases; junction bases outside the gene matches: 10. This CDR3 is CASSPKASGTDEQFF. The DNA for the CDR3 is TGTGCCAGCAGCCCAAAAGCTAGCGGGACCGATGAGCAGTTCTTC.

The chain uses TRBV7-3 and TRBJ1-1; tentative D call: TRBD1 (6 bases). CDR1 and CDR2 (germline): SGHTA, FQGTGA. Trimming removed 4 bases at V and 0 bases at J, with 12 bases between. The CDR3 spans 15 residues. Here the CDR3 reads CASSSTGSMNTEAFF. DNA for the CDR3: TGTGCCAGCAGCTCAACAGGGAGTATGAACACTGAAGCTTTCTTT.

V is TRBV16 and J is TRBJ2-7; D unresolved. CDR3 length equals 11 residues. V gave up 1 base and J gave up 7 bases, with 5 bases separating them. Germline V gene sequence: CDR1 KGHSY, CDR2 FQNENV. DNA for the CDR3: TGTGCCAGCAGCCAATTGACAGAGCAGTACTTC. The encoded protein is CASSQLTEQYF.

This clone was seen once. The J gene is TRBJ1-1, the V gene TRBV7-2; D gene uncertain. The CDR3 spans 12 residues. The germline V gene has CDR1 SGHTA and CDR2 FQGNSA. The germline V and J ends were trimmed by 5 bases and 7 bases, with 11 bases remaining between them. The chain's CDR3 is CASSLPTGEAFF. In nucleotides, the CDR3 is TGTGCCAGCAGCCTGCCCACGGGTGAAGCTTTCTTT. The variable domain in full, completed from reference TRBV7-2 and TRBJ1-1, reads GAGVSQSPSNKVTEKGKDVELRCDPISGHTALYWYRQSLGQGLEFLIYFQGNSAPDKSGLPSDRFSAERTGGSVSTLTIQRTQQEDSAVYLCASSLPTGEAFFGQGTRLTVV.

The chain has TRBV4-1 and TRBJ1-5, with D hard to call. The V end was cut by 5 bases, the J end by 5 bases, with 7 bases between. The CDR3 consists of 12 residues. Germline V CDR1 and CDR2: MGHRA, YSYEKL. The CDR3 region is CASSDIHQPQHF. The CDR3 DNA follows: TGCGCCAGCAGCGACATACATCAGCCCCAGCATTTT.

This chain uses TRBV18 with TRBJ2-3, with D uncertain. This CDR3 region has 16 residues. Trimming cost V 5 bases and J 0 bases, with 15 bases left between them. The germline V gene encodes CDR1 KGHSH and CDR2 LQKENI. Here the CDR3 reads CASSSTPWLSTDTQYF. In DNA, the CDR3 is TGTGCCAGCTCAAGTACCCCCTGGCTTAGCACAGATACGCAGTATTTT.

The chain joins TRBV5-6 to TRBJ2-5; 7 bases line up with TRBD1. The J segment lost 3 bases and the V segment lost 2 bases, leaving 1 base of the junction unmatched. Germline V gene lookup returns CDR1 SGHDT and CDR2 YYEEEE. This CDR3 is 13 amino acids long. The DNA of the CDR3 is TGTGCCAGCAGCTTCCAGGGGGAAGAGACCCAGTACTTC. Its translation: CASSFQGEETQYF.

The rearrangement links TRBV5-6 to TRBJ1-1; 7 nucleotides match TRBD1. V was clipped by 4 bases and J by 0 bases; unmatched bases: 6. Germline values: CDR1 SGHDT, CDR2 YYEEEE. The CDR3 spans 15 residues. The DNA of the CDR3 is TGTGCCAGCAGCCCCCTAGGACAGGTGAACACTGAAGCTTTCTTT. Translation gives CASSPLGQVNTEAFF.

The chain carries TRBV19 and TRBJ2-7; 8 bases map to TRBD1. Germline assignment: CDR1 LNHDA and CDR2 SQIVND (reference sequence). The CDR3 totals 14 residues. The ends lost 5 bases at V and 3 bases at J; junction bases unmatched: 6. CDR3 in DNA: TGTGCCAGTAGTCTCGGACAGGGCAGCTACGAGCAGTACTTC. Translated, it gives CASSLGQGSYEQYF.

This rearrangement joins TRBV19 to TRBJ2-7; unclear D gene. Trimming took 8 bases from V and 3 from J, leaving 14 bases between them. The CDR3 extends over 13 amino acids. Per the germline V gene, CDR1 is LNHDA and CDR2 is SQIVND (reference sequence). The CDR3: CASGAGLDYEQYF. The CDR3 coding sequence is TGTGCCAGTGGAGCCGGTCTGGACTACGAGCAGTACTTC.